The 25 T cell receptor beta chains below all came from one sample that was sequenced in a study of cytomegalovirus exposure and HLA in healthy donors. The PCR contained 60 Vbeta and 13 Jbeta primers. Sequencing was performed with immunoSEQ multiplex PCR; in TCRdb, only in-frame clones are kept and a portion is missing. The table includes 65,000 to 100,000 clones, 79% detected once. What was sequenced was PBMCs. The receptors stem from a middle-aged woman in good health and CMV-seropositive.

This chain's CDR3 is CASSHRGQAYEQYF. CDR3 in DNA: TGTGCCAGCAGCCACAGGGGGCAGGCCTACGAGCAGTACTTC. The chain couples TRBV14 to TRBJ2-7; TRBD1 aligns across 8 bases. This CDR3 spans 14 amino acids. Looked up from germline, CDR1 is SGHDN and CDR2 is FVKESK. V was clipped by 3 bases and J by 2 bases; unmatched bases: 3.

The J gene is TRBJ2-2, the V gene TRBV6-5, with D maybe TRBD1 (5 bases). The CDR3 consists of 15 residues. Germline lookup yields CDR1 MNHEY and CDR2 SVGAGI. Trimming took 6 bases from V and 7 from J, leaving 18 bases between them. The CDR3 DNA follows: TGTGCCAGCAGACAAAGCCCTACCCAGGGCGGGGAGCTGTTTTTT. This encodes CASRQSPTQGGELFF.

V usage is TRBV6-1 and J usage is TRBJ2-7; possible D gene TRBD1, 5 bases. The germline V and J ends were trimmed by 1 base and 2 bases, with 9 bases remaining between them. CDR1 and CDR2 from the germline V gene are MNHNS and SASEGT. The CDR3 extends over 14 amino acids. In DNA, the CDR3 is TGTGCCAGCAGTGAAGACAGGATAACCTACGAGCAGTACTTC. Translated, it gives CASSEDRITYEQYF.

The V and J genes are TRBV27 and TRBJ1-5; D is perhaps TRBD1 (6 bases). The germline V gene encodes CDR1 MNHEY and CDR2 SMNVEV (reference sequence). V lost 0 bases, J lost 0 bases, and 18 bases lay in between. The CDR3 has 19 amino acids. Here the CDR3 reads CASSLSPYLGAGSNQPQHF. The CDR3 DNA reads as TGTGCCAGCAGTTTATCACCCTACTTGGGGGCGGGTAGCAATCAGCCCCAGCATTTT.

This clone came up a few times. The V and J genes are TRBV18 and TRBJ2-5; D might be TRBD1 (6 bases). Germline V gives CDR1 KGHSH, CDR2 LQKENI. V was pared by 1 base and J by 4 bases, with 7 bases between. This CDR3 is built from 13 residues. The CDR3 reads CASSPRGPETQYF. CDR3 DNA sequence: TGTGCCAGCTCACCACGGGGGCCAGAGACCCAGTACTTC.

The chain recombines TRBV5-1 with TRBJ1-1; D is unclear. The CDR3 runs to 13 residues. Trimming took 2 bases from V and 8 from J, leaving 13 bases between them. Germline V CDR1 and CDR2: SGHRS, YFSETQ. CDR3 loop: CASSLNTGREAFF. CDR3 DNA sequence: TGCGCCAGCAGCTTAAATACGGGTAGGGAAGCTTTCTTT.

In regard to this clone: The junction departs from germline at one end; a sequencing error may be responsible. The chain uses TRBV29-1 and TRBJ1-2; tentative D call: TRBD1 (5 bases). The CDR3 extends over 10 amino acids. Germline V gene lookup returns CDR1 SQVTM and CDR2 ANQGSEA. CDR3 sequence reads: CSVDAQGYAF. CDR3 nucleotide sequence: TGCAGCGTTGATGCCCAGGGATACGCCTTC.

This clone was detected once. The rearrangement uses TRBV4-3 and TRBJ1-1; D is unclear. CDR1 and CDR2 (germline): LGHNA, YSLEER. V was clipped by 1 base and J by 1 base, with 4 bases between them. The CDR3 has 13 amino acids. In DNA, the CDR3 is TGCGCCAGCAGCCAAGCGGGGAACACTGAAGCTTTCTTT. The encoded protein is CASSQAGNTEAFF.

J is TRBJ1-1 and V is TRBV11-2; TRBD1 matches at 9 bases. Germline V gene lookup returns CDR1 SGHAT and CDR2 FQNNGV. CDR3 length equals 15 residues. V was clipped by 6 bases and J by 5 bases; unmatched bases: 10. The CDR3 spells CASSYTGGLVTEAFF. The CDR3 DNA sequence: TGTGCCAGCAGTTATACAGGGGGCTTGGTAACTGAAGCTTTCTTT.

The chain links TRBV27 to TRBJ1-2; no firm D call. The CDR3 has 12 amino acids. The ends were cut back, 4 bases at V and 2 bases at J, with 5 bases in the middle. Germline V CDR1 and CDR2: MNHEY, SMNVEV (reference sequence). CDR3 sequence: CASSSRNYGYTF. CDR3 in DNA: TGTGCCAGCAGTTCCAGGAACTATGGCTACACCTTC.

The gene calls are TRBV18 and TRBJ1-6; the D gene is possibly TRBD1 (6 bases). This CDR3 has 16 residues. Trimming shortened V by 4 bases and J by 10 bases, and 20 bases separated the two germline ends. Per the germline V gene, CDR1 is KGHSH and CDR2 is LQKENI. CDR3 amino acids: CASSLGLGGTGSPLHF. The CDR3 DNA sequence: TGTGCCAGCTCACTGGGCCTAGGGGGTACAGGATCACCCCTCCACTTT.

This rearrangement joins TRBV28 to TRBJ2-1, with 10 bases that match TRBD1. This CDR3 comprises 16 residues. Germline lookup yields CDR1 MDHEN and CDR2 SYDVKM. With V trimmed by 3 bases and J by 5 bases, 7 bases remained unmatched. The CDR3 DNA sequence: TGTGCCAGCAGTTTCCGGACCGGGACAGGGGACAATGAGCAGTTCTTC. Encoded protein: CASSFRTGTGDNEQFF. The full variable domain, rest sourced from reference TRBV28 and TRBJ2-1, is DVKVTQSSRYLVKRTGEKVFLECVQDMDHENMFWYRQDPGLGLRLIYFSYDVKMKEKGDIPEGYSVSREKKERFSLILESASTNQTSMYLCASSFRTGTGDNEQFFGPGTRLTVL.

V is TRBV7-9 and J is TRBJ1-2, with D tentatively TRBD1 (6 bases). Germline lookup yields CDR1 SEHNR and CDR2 FQNEAQ (reference sequence). Trimming removed 1 base from V and 4 bases from J, with 13 bases in between. The CDR3 is 15 amino acids. CDR3 in DNA: TGTGCCAGCAGCTTAGGGGGCAGGGGCGGCTATGGCTACACCTTC. Amino acid sequence: CASSLGGRGGYGYTF.

The J gene is TRBJ2-2, the V gene TRBV6-5, with no clear D. V was shortened by 6 bases and J by 7 bases, with 15 bases between the two germline ends. Germline V CDR1 and CDR2: MNHEY, SVGAGI. This CDR3 is 14 amino acids long. CDR3 nucleotide sequence: TGTGCCAGCAGCTCCCAAGGAAGGAGCGGGGAGCTGTTTTTT. Translating gives CASSSQGRSGELFF.

CDR3 coding DNA: TGCAGTGCCGGGGGAAGAGTCTATGCTTTCTTT. Translating it yields CSAGGRVYAFF. V gene TRBV20-1 combines with J gene TRBJ1-1; possible D gene TRBD1, 5 bases. The V end lost 6 bases, the J end lost 11 bases, and 16 bases lay between the germline ends. CDR1 DFQATT and CDR2 SNEGSKA come from the germline V gene (reference sequence). There are 11 residues in the CDR3.

This clone appeared a few times. The chain links TRBV7-8 to TRBJ2-7; no firm D call. The CDR3 is 13 residues long. Between the trimmed V and J ends, which lost 1 base and 3 bases, there was a span of 7 bases. Germline assignment: CDR1 SGHVS and CDR2 FQNEAQ. CDR3 region: CASSLDTLYEQYF. Written as DNA, the CDR3 is TGTGCCAGCAGCTTAGACACCCTCTACGAGCAGTACTTC.

The chain employs TRBV18 and TRBJ1-4, with TRBD1 matching 9 bases. The CDR3 is 16 amino acids. CDR1 and CDR2 (germline): KGHSH, LQKENI. Losses at the gene ends were 6 bases for V and 8 bases for J; bases not matched to a gene: 13. The CDR3: CASSGQGGLAGEKLFF. The CDR3 DNA reads TGTGCCAGCTCGGGACAGGGCGGGCTGGCAGGCGAAAAACTGTTTTTT.

The chain couples TRBV27 to TRBJ2-2; D gene unclear. Looked up from germline, CDR1 is MNHEY and CDR2 is SMNVEV (reference sequence). V was clipped by 3 bases and J by 4 bases, with 6 bases between them. The CDR3 runs to 13 residues. In DNA, the CDR3 is TGTGCCAGCAGTTTTCGGAGCACCGGGGAGCTGTTTTTT. It yields the protein CASSFRSTGELFF.

This clone turned up a few times. CDR3 DNA: TGTGCCAGCAGCAAGGACAGGTCCCAAGAGACCCAGTACTTC. Protein product: CASSKDRSQETQYF. The chain has TRBV11-3 and TRBJ2-5, with 7 positions matching TRBD1. V gave up 5 bases and J gave up 1 base; unmatched junction bases: 4. Germline CDR1 is SGHNT and CDR2 is YENEEA. The CDR3 length is 14 residues.

The J gene is TRBJ2-2, the V gene TRBV29-1; 10 bases map to TRBD1. The CDR3 covers 14 residues. Germline V lookup: CDR1 SQVTM, CDR2 ANQGSEA. The V gene end was trimmed by 6 bases and the J gene end by 6 bases; junction bases not matched to a gene: 7. For the CDR3, the DNA is TGCAGCGTGCATGGACAGGGGGGGGCCGGGGAGCTGTTTTTT. Protein product: CSVHGQGGAGELFF.

This sequence joins TRBV28 and TRBJ2-1, with a tentative D call TRBD2 (7 bases). The CDR3 totals 14 residues. Trimming stripped 8 bases from V and 2 bases from J, with 13 bases between. CDR1 is MDHEN, CDR2 SYDVKM, per germline. The CDR3 DNA reads as TGTGCCAGCGAGCGAGGGGGGGCCTACAATGAGCAGTTCTTC. Its translation is CASERGGAYNEQFF.

The V call is TRBV4-2, the J call TRBJ2-1; a weak D match, TRBD1 (6 bases). CDR3 length: 16 amino acids. Germline-derived CDR1 and CDR2 are LGHNA and YNFKEQ. Trimming removed 3 bases from V and 8 bases from J, with 20 bases in between. CDR3 DNA sequence: TGTGCCAGCAGCCAGCCTGGGGGCGCGATTGACGATGAGCAGTTCTTC. Residues: CASSQPGGAIDDEQFF.

The V gene is TRBV28, the J gene TRBJ2-5, with a possible D match to TRBD1 (6 bases). This CDR3 has 14 residues. Per germline, CDR1 MDHEN and CDR2 SYDVKM. Trimming shortened V by 5 bases and J by 6 bases, and 16 bases separated the two germline ends. The CDR3 is CASSLVQGSKTQYF. The CDR3 DNA reads as TGTGCCAGCAGTCTCGTACAGGGTAGCAAGACCCAGTACTTC.

The chain joins TRBV19 to TRBJ1-2, with TRBD1 as a possible D gene (6 bases). Germline loops: CDR1 LNHDA, CDR2 SQIVND (reference sequence). This CDR3 has 13 residues. The V gene lost 3 bases and the J gene lost 6 bases, with 11 bases spanning the gap. The CDR3 loop reads CASSISGVHGYTF. The CDR3 DNA follows: TGTGCCAGTAGTATTTCAGGGGTCCATGGCTACACCTTC.

The chain recombines TRBV5-3 with TRBJ2-3, with 7 bases matching TRBD1. Being an ORF, TRBV5-3 has a function that is uncertain. The CDR3 runs to 16 residues. V shed 7 bases, J shed 2 bases, and the junction held 13 bases outside the gene matches. The CDR3 DNA sequence: TGTGCCAGAGAAACAGGGGCCGGCTACTACACAGATACGCAGTATTTT. Its translation is CARETGAGYYTDTQYF.